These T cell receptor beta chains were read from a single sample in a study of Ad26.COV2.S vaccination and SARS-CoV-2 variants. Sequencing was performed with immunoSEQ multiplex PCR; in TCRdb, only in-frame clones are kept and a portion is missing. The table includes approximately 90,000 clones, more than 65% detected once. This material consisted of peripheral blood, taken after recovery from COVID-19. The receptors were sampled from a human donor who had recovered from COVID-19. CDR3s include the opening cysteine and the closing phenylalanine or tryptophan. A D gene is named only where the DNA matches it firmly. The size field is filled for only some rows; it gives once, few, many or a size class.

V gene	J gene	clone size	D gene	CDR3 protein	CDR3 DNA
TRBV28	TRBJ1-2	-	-	CASSYRVGYTF	TGTGCCAGCAGCTACAGGGTCGGCTACACCTTC
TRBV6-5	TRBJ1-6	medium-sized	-	CASSYSSGIGSPLHF	TGTGCCAGCAGTTACTCGTCAGGGATCGGTTCACCCCTCCACTTT
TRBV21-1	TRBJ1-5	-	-	CASSSKGDRGNQPQHF	TGTGCCAGCAGCTCAAAAGGGGACAGGGGGAATCAGCCCCAGCATTTT
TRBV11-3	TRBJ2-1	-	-	CASSLDSSRGWHEQFF	TGTGCCAGCAGCTTAGATTCCTCGCGGGGATGGCATGAGCAGTTCTTC
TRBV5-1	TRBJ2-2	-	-	CASSLDGGRVGELFF	TGCGCCAGCAGCTTAGACGGGGGCAGGGTCGGGGAGCTGTTTTTT
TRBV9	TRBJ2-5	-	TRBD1	CASSAPWDRGDQETQYF	TGTGCCAGCAGCGCACCTTGGGACAGGGGGGACCAAGAGACCCAGTACTTC
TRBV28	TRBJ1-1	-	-	CASSPPQGVRRFTEAFF	TGTGCCAGCAGTCCACCCCAAGGGGTCAGGAGGTTTACTGAAGCTTTCTTT
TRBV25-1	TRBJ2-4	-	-	CASSEFERGNIQYF	TGTGCCAGCAGTGAATTTGAACGGGGGAACATTCAGTACTTC
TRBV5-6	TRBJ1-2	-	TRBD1	CASSFNTGVSYGYTF	TGTGCCAGCAGCTTTAATACAGGGGTTAGCTATGGCTACACCTTC
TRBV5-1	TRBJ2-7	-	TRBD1	CASSLQGATGEQYF	TGCGCCAGCAGTCTCCAGGGGGCGACGGGCGAGCAGTACTTC
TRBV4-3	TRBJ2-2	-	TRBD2	CASSRFPAGNTGELFF	TGCGCCAGCAGCCGCTTTCCAGCGGGAAACACCGGGGAGCTGTTTTTT
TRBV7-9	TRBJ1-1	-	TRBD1	CASSSPTGAVLTEAFF	TGTGCCAGCAGCTCACCGACAGGGGCGGTTTTGACTGAAGCTTTCTTT
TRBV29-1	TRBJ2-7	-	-	CSVDSEGHEQYF	TGCAGCGTTGACTCTGAGGGGCACGAGCAGTACTTC
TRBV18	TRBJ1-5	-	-	CASSPDVSVQPQHF	TGTGCCAGCTCACCAGATGTGAGCGTTCAGCCCCAGCATTTT
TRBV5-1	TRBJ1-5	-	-	CASSPTGNSNQPQHF	TGCGCCAGCAGCCCGACAGGAAATAGCAATCAGCCCCAGCATTTT
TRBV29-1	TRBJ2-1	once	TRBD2	CSGVGGSSYNEQFF	TGCAGCGGGGTCGGGGGGAGCTCCTACAATGAGCAGTTCTTC
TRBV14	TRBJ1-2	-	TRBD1	CASSLRTGLNYGYTF	TGTGCCAGCAGCCTTAGGACAGGACTTAACTATGGCTACACCTTC
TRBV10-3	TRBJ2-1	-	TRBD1	CAIKKTGQGDGSSYNEQFF	TGTGCCATCAAGAAAACGGGACAGGGGGACGGGAGCTCCTACAATGAGCAGTTCTTC
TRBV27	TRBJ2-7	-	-	CASSLSPGTSAAEQYF	TGTGCCAGCAGTTTATCCCCGGGGACTTCTGCCGCCGAGCAGTACTTC
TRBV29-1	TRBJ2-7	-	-	CSVDVGVVSHEQYF	TGCAGCGTGGATGTGGGGGTAGTTAGCCACGAGCAGTACTTC
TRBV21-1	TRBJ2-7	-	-	CASSRSSGVCVNSYEQYF	TGTGCCAGCAGCAGATCCAGCGGGGTATGCGTAAACTCCTACGAGCAGTACTTC
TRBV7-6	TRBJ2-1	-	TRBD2	CASSLAPPGLSSYNEQFF	TGTGCCAGCAGCTTAGCGCCCCCGGGACTAAGCTCCTACAATGAGCAGTTCTTC
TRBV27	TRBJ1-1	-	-	CASRENTEAFF	TGTGCCAGCAGGGAGAACACTGAAGCTTTCTTT
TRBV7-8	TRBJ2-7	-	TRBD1	CASSLVLAGGEQYF	TGTGCCAGCAGCTTAGTATTGGCAGGGGGCGAGCAGTACTTC
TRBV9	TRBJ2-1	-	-	CASSVEPSSYNEQFF	TGTGCCAGCAGCGTAGAACCGAGCTCCTACAATGAGCAGTTCTTC
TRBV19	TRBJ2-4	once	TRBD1	CASSSRGRTGTNIQYF	TGTGCCAGTAGTAGCCGGGGGCGGACAGGGACGAACATTCAGTACTTC
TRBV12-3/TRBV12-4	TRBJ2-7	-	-	CASSSLVYEQYF	TGTGCCAGCAGTTCACTGGTGTACGAGCAGTACTTC
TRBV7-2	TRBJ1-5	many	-	CASSAHRAGEEPQHF	TGTGCCAGCAGCGCTCACAGGGCGGGGGAAGAGCCCCAGCATTTT
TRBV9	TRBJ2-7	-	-	CASSGDFSYEQYF	TGTGCCAGCAGCGGGGACTTCTCCTACGAGCAGTACTTC
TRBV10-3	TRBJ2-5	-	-	CAISESLGQGSPETQYF	TGTGCCATCAGTGAGTCGTTAGGGCAGGGATCGCCAGAGACCCAGTACTTC
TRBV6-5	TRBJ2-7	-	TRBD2	CASSYGASGYEQYF	TGTGCCAGCAGTTACGGTGCTAGCGGGTACGAGCAGTACTTC
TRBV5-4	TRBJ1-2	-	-	CASSRKGVVDYGYTF	TGTGCCAGCAGCCGGAAAGGGGTAGTAGACTATGGCTACACCTTC
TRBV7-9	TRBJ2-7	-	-	CASSSGPEQYF	TGTGCCAGCAGCTCTGGGCCCGAGCAGTACTTC
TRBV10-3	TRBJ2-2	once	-	CAISPGPARPGELFF	TGTGCCATCAGTCCCGGGCCCGCGCGACCCGGGGAGCTGTTTTTT
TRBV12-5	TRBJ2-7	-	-	CASGSPEQYF	TGTGCTAGTGGTTCACCAGAGCAGTACTTC
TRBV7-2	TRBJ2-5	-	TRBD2	CASSFGTTLYF	TGTGCCAGCAGCTTTGGGACTACATTGTACTTC
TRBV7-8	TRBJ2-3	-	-	CASSLDTPGRTDTQYF	TGTGCCAGCAGCTTAGATACGCCGGGACGCACAGATACGCAGTATTTT
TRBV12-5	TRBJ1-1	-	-	CASEPPGNTEAFF	TGTGCTAGTGAACCCCCGGGGAACACTGAAGCTTTCTTT
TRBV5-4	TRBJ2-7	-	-	CASSLDQGPSYEQYF	TGTGCCAGCAGCTTGGACCAGGGGCCCTCCTACGAGCAGTACTTC
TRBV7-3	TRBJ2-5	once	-	CASSHSVLRVPETQYF	TGTGCCAGCAGCCACTCCGTTCTTCGGGTTCCGGAGACCCAGTACTTC